This T cell receptor (beta chain) was captured by sequencing in a study of blood T cell repertoires in COVID-19. Using immunoSEQ multiplex PCR, the repertoire was profiled, and TCRdb retains in-frame clones only, with some absent. Of more than 200,000 clones in the sample, 82% were seen once. The germline V gene has CDR1 SGHTA and CDR2 FQGNSA. The CDR3 contains 13 residues. V lost 5 bases, J lost 6 bases, and 13 bases lay in between. Input material: peripheral blood. The TCR comes from an elderly woman with COVID-19, enrolled during active disease. V gene TRBV7-2 combines with J gene TRBJ1-1; maybe TRBD1 (6 bases). The CDR3 DNA reads TGTGCCAGCAGCCGCGGGGGGGCCGCTGAAGCTTTCTTT. It specifies CASSRGGAAEAFF. The full variable domain, in which reference TRBV7-2 and TRBJ1-1 provide the parts outside the CDR3, is GAGVSQSPSNKVTEKGKDVELRCDPISGHTALYWYRQSLGQGLEFLIYFQGNSAPDKSGLPSDRFSAERTGGSVSTLTIQRTQQEDSAVYLCASSRGGAAEAFFGQGTRLTVV.